Presented here are 21 T cell receptor beta chains from one specimen sequenced in a study of blood T cell repertoires in COVID-19. The protocol was immunoSEQ multiplex PCR, while the TCRdb copy is restricted to in-frame clones and leaves out a portion. Here the sample spans roughly 100,000 clones, around 87% being singletons. Sample: peripheral blood. The receptor set was obtained from a woman aged 25-40 years with acute or convalescent COVID-19.

The gene calls are TRBV12-3 or TRBV12-4 and TRBJ2-1, with D hard to call. CDR3 length: 11 amino acids. The ends were cut back, 7 bases at V and 5 bases at J, with 6 bases in the middle. This CDR3 reads CASTLNNEQFF. In DNA form, the CDR3 reads TGTGCCAGCACCCTAAACAATGAGCAGTTCTTC.

The chain uses TRBV6-5 and TRBJ1-2, with D possibly matching TRBD1 (5 bases). The germline CDR1 and CDR2 sequences are MNHEY and SVGAGI. Trimming removed 0 bases from V and 1 base from J, with 9 bases in between. The CDR3 runs to 15 residues. CDR3 in amino acids: CASSYSRVFNYGYTF. The CDR3 nucleotides read TGTGCCAGCAGTTACTCCAGGGTCTTTAACTATGGCTACACCTTC.

The CDR3 sequence is CASSRGAGDQFF. The CDR3 DNA reads TGTGCCAGCTCACGGGGAGCGGGGGACCAGTTCTTC. This rearrangement joins TRBV18 to TRBJ2-1, with 8 bases identical to TRBD2. The germline CDR1 and CDR2 sequences are KGHSH and LQKENI. J was trimmed by 13 bases and V by 4 bases; bases with no gene match: 6. This CDR3 has 12 amino acids.

This chain connects TRBV5-1 to TRBJ2-3; TRBD2 might be the D (5 bases). Germline V CDR1 and CDR2: SGHRS, YFSETQ. Trimming cost V 2 bases and J 6 bases, with 13 bases left between them. The CDR3 is 14 amino acids. The chain's CDR3 is CASSFPASSDTQYF. CDR3 DNA sequence: TGCGCCAGCAGCTTTCCCGCTAGCTCCGATACGCAGTATTTT. The full variable domain, its missing parts supplied by reference TRBV5-1 and TRBJ2-3, is KAGVTQTPRYLIKTRGQQVTLSCSPISGHRSVSWYQQTPGQGLQFLFEYFSETQRNKGNFPGRFSGRQFSNSRSEMNVSTLELGDSALYLCASSFPASSDTQYFGPGTRLTVL.

Only one count was recorded for this clone. This chain joins TRBV7-9 and TRBJ1-1; possible D gene TRBD1, 6 bases. The CDR3 has 13 amino acids. Trimming took off 4 bases at V and 4 bases at J, with 10 bases between the two ends. The germline V gene encodes CDR1 SEHNR and CDR2 FQNEAQ (reference sequence). The CDR3 is CASSSQGSTEAFF. The CDR3 DNA is TGTGCCAGCAGCTCACAGGGAAGCACTGAAGCTTTCTTT.

V is TRBV6-5 and J is TRBJ1-2; 7 nucleotides align to TRBD1. From germline, CDR1 is MNHEY and CDR2 SVGAGI. The CDR3 spans 12 residues. Trimming removed 6 bases from V and 7 bases from J; junction bases left unmatched: 5. The CDR3 spells CASRARQGGYTF. The CDR3, as DNA: TGTGCCAGCAGAGCACGACAGGGTGGCTACACCTTC.

The chain carries TRBV15 and TRBJ1-5; 9 nucleotides agree with TRBD1. The CDR3 is 14 residues long. CDR1 is LNHNV and CDR2 is YYDKDF in the germline V gene (reference sequence). V gave up 0 bases and J gave up 13 bases; unmatched junction bases: 7. CDR3 in amino acids: CATSREGRQGEQHF. Here the CDR3 DNA reads TGTGCCACCAGCAGAGAGGGTAGACAGGGGGAGCAGCATTTT.

V and J are TRBV25-1 and TRBJ2-3, with 8 bases fitting TRBD2. The CDR3 loop spans 14 amino acids. Germline CDR1 is MGHDK and CDR2 is SYGVNS. Trimming took 6 bases from V and 0 from J; bases not matched to a gene: 2. CDR3 nucleotide sequence: TGTGCCAGCAGCGGGGGGGCTAGCACAGATACGCAGTATTTT. This codes for CASSGGASTDTQYF.

The V gene is TRBV19, the J gene TRBJ1-1; the D gene is possibly TRBD1 (5 bases). Trimming left V 4 bases short and J 9 bases short, with 15 bases between. The CDR3 sequence is 13 residues long. Germline CDR1 LNHDA, CDR2 SQIVND (reference sequence). The CDR3 DNA is TGTGCCAGTAGTAGGGGCCAGGGACTGCAAGCTTTCTTT. Protein sequence: CASSRGQGLQAFF.

The chain carries TRBV21-1 and TRBJ1-5; the D call TRBD1 from the table was never checked on the DNA. TRBV21-1 represents a pseudogene. This CDR3 region has 15 residues. Here the CDR3 reads CASSSEGGQNQPQHF. The CDR3 region has the DNA TGTGCCAGCAGCTCGGAAGGGGGCCAAAATCAGCCCCAGCATTTT.

The CDR3 DNA follows: TGTGCCAGCAACCCCGGGAGTGGTGGCTACACCTTC. It translates to CASNPGSGGYTF. The chain carries TRBV28 and TRBJ1-2, with D unclear. The germline V gene encodes CDR1 MDHEN and CDR2 SYDVKM. This CDR3 has 12 amino acids. V lost 7 bases, J lost 7 bases, and 13 bases lay in between.

The chain recombines TRBV9 with TRBJ2-7, with 9 bases matching TRBD1. V shed 4 bases and J 3 bases; nucleotides not matched to a gene: 8. This CDR3 has 15 amino acids. The germline V gene has CDR1 SGDLS and CDR2 YYNGEE. This CDR3 reads CASSLTGGSFYEQYF. CDR3 sequence (DNA): TGTGCCAGCAGCCTGACAGGGGGTAGTTTCTACGAGCAGTACTTC.

The genes are TRBV9 and TRBJ1-4; 8 nucleotides match TRBD1. V lost 2 bases and J lost 6; bases outside the gene matches: 9. CDR1 is SGDLS, CDR2 YYNGEE, per germline. The CDR3 contains 16 residues. DNA for the CDR3: TGTGCCAGCAGCGTCTTGGGACAGGCGGGGGATGAAAAACTGTTTTTT. This codes for CASSVLGQAGDEKLFF.

This clone was detected a few times. The V and J genes are TRBV5-1 and TRBJ2-1, with unresolved D. Germline loops: CDR1 SGHRS, CDR2 YFSETQ. This CDR3 has 11 residues. Trimming removed 3 bases from V and 14 bases from J, with 12 bases in between. The CDR3 spells CASSSESSEFF. The DNA of the CDR3 is TGCGCCAGCAGCTCCGAGTCCTCGGAGTTCTTC. The whole variable domain, remainder taken from reference TRBV5-1 and TRBJ2-1, is KAGVTQTPRYLIKTRGQQVTLSCSPISGHRSVSWYQQTPGQGLQFLFEYFSETQRNKGNFPGRFSGRQFSNSRSEMNVSTLELGDSALYLCASSSESSEFFGPGTRLTVL.

This chain connects TRBV18 to TRBJ1-3; D is unclear. This CDR3 is built from 15 residues. The germline V gene has CDR1 KGHSH and CDR2 LQKENI. The V and J ends lost 4 bases and 5 bases respectively, with 15 bases between them. Written as DNA, the CDR3 is TGTGCCAGCTCACGGGAGAGGGATTGGCGAAACACCATATATTTT. This codes for CASSRERDWRNTIYF.

The gene calls are TRBV7-2 and TRBJ2-7; no clear D gene. The CDR3 sequence is 14 residues long. Per the germline V gene, CDR1 is SGHTA and CDR2 is FQGNSA. Trimming took off 3 bases at V and 0 bases at J, with 9 bases between the two ends. The CDR3 region is CASSFWQYSYEQYF. The CDR3 DNA reads TGTGCCAGCAGCTTCTGGCAGTACTCCTACGAGCAGTACTTC. Full variable domain (missing parts from reference TRBV7-2 and TRBJ2-7): GAGVSQSPSNKVTEKGKDVELRCDPISGHTALYWYRQSLGQGLEFLIYFQGNSAPDKSGLPSDRFSAERTGGSVSTLTIQRTQQEDSAVYLCASSFWQYSYEQYFGPGTRLTVT.

The chain has TRBV2 and TRBJ1-5, with 10 positions matching TRBD1. The CDR3 is made up of 17 amino acids. CDR1 SNHLY and CDR2 FYNNEI come from the germline V gene. After removal of 7 bases from V and 0 bases from J, the junction contained 9 bases not matched to a gene. The CDR3 loop reads CASISGQGTISNQPQHF. In DNA, the CDR3 is TGTGCCAGCATCTCGGGACAGGGGACCATTAGCAATCAGCCCCAGCATTTT. Full variable domain (remainder filled in from reference TRBV2 and TRBJ1-5): EPEVTQTPSHQVTQMGQEVILRCVPISNHLYFYWYRQILGQKVEFLVSFYNNEISEKSEIFDDQFSVERPDGSNFTLKIRSTKLEDSAMYFCASISGQGTISNQPQHFGDGTRLSIL.

V is TRBV28 and J is TRBJ1-2, with D hard to call. CDR1 and CDR2 from the germline V gene are MDHEN and SYDVKM. The CDR3 contains 16 residues. Trimming shortened V by 6 bases and J by 0 bases, and 17 bases separated the two germline ends. The CDR3 loop reads CASSRHYGQANYGYTF. In DNA form, the CDR3 reads TGTGCCAGCAGCCGCCATTATGGGCAGGCTAACTATGGCTACACCTTC.

J is TRBJ1-1 and V is TRBV5-6; possibly TRBD1 for D (6 bases). V shed 2 bases and J shed 4 bases, with 18 bases lying between them. In germline, CDR1 is SGHDT, CDR2 YYEEEE. The length of the CDR3 is 16 residues. In DNA form, the CDR3 reads TGTGCCAGCAGCTTAAGAGGGGGAGGGTTACCCACTGAAGCTTTCTTT. It translates to CASSLRGGGLPTEAFF.

The chain joins TRBV3-1 (or the pseudogene TRBV3-2) to TRBJ2-7, with D possibly being TRBD2 (5 bases). Trimming cost V 6 bases and J 4 bases, with 13 bases left between them. The germline CDR1 and CDR2 sequences are LGHDT and YNNKEL (reference sequence). There are 13 residues in the CDR3. This chain's CDR3 is CASSPGRGYEQYF. The CDR3 bases are TGTGCCAGCAGTCCGGGCCGCGGGTACGAGCAGTACTTC.

The rearrangement joins TRBV4-2 to TRBJ1-3; the D gene is possibly TRBD1 (5 bases). Germline assignment: CDR1 LGHNA and CDR2 YNFKEQ. The CDR3 is 15 residues long. Between the trimmed V and J ends, which lost 1 base and 7 bases, there was a span of 14 bases. As DNA, the CDR3 is TGTGCCAGCAGCCAAGCATCCTTGGGGGGGAACACCATATATTTT. Protein sequence: CASSQASLGGNTIYF.